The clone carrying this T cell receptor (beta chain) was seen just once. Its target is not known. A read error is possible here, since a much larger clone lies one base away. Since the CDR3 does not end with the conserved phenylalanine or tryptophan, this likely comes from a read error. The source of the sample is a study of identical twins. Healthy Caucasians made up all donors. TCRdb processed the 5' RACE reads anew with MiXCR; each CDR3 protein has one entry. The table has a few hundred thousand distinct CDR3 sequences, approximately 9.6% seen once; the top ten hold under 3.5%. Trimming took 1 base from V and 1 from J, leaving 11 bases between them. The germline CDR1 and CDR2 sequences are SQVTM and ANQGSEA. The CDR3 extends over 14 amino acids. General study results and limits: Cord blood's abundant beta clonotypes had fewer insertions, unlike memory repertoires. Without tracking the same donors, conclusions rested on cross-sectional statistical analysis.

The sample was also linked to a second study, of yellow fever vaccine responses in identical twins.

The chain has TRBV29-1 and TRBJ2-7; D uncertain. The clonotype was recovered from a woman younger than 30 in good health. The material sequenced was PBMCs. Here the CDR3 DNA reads TGCAGCGTTGAAGTGTCGAAAAAGTCCTACGAGCAGTACTTA. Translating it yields CSVEVSKKSYEQYL.